These 21 T cell receptor beta chains were sequenced from one sample in a study of cytotoxic CD8 clonotypes in ibrutinib-treated CLL. Only in-frame clones appear in the TCRdb table, and some are missing; sequencing was by immunoSEQ multiplex PCR. Of 160,000 or so clones listed, roughly 80% were seen once; the top ten hold around 2.1%. Sequenced material: PBMCs, taken after 12 months of ibrutinib treatment. These receptors all stem from a human donor with chronic lymphocytic leukemia.

The chain has TRBV27 and TRBJ2-3; D is possibly TRBD1 (5 bases). Germline V lookup: CDR1 MNHEY, CDR2 SMNVEV (reference sequence). V was trimmed by 0 bases and J by 7 bases, leaving 8 bases between them. CDR3 length: 13 amino acids. CDR3 nucleotide sequence: TGTGCCAGCAGTTTATCGGGGCACAATACGCAGTATTTT. It yields the protein CASSLSGHNTQYF.

The chain's CDR3 is CASSLGVSGANVLTF. The DNA for the CDR3 is TGTGCCAGCAGCCTAGGCGTCTCTGGGGCCAACGTCCTGACTTTC. The rearrangement uses TRBV11-3 and TRBJ2-6; D is unclear. Trimming shortened V by 5 bases and J by 0 bases, and 8 bases separated the two germline ends. Germline-derived CDR1 and CDR2 are SGHNT and YENEEA. This CDR3 contains 15 residues.

The chain carries TRBV5-6 and TRBJ2-3; D is undetermined. CDR1 and CDR2 from the germline V gene are SGHDT and YYEEEE. V was clipped by 1 base and J by 4 bases, with 4 bases between them. The CDR3 consists of 12 residues. Written as DNA, the CDR3 is TGTGCCAGCAGCTTGCTGGCAGATACGCAGTATTTT. It encodes CASSLLADTQYF.

The chain employs TRBV2 and TRBJ1-5; no firm D call. This CDR3 is built from 14 residues. The V end lost 2 bases, the J end lost 3 bases, and 8 bases lay between the germline ends. Germline CDR1 reads SNHLY; CDR2 reads FYNNEI. The CDR3 nucleotides read TGTGCCAGCAGTGAACTGGGAAACAATCAGCCCCAGCATTTT. Translated, it gives CASSELGNNQPQHF.

This clone turned up a few times. The chain combines TRBV5-1 with TRBJ2-2; TRBD1 or TRBD2 may be the D gene (5 bases each). The germline V gene has CDR1 SGHRS and CDR2 YFSETQ. The CDR3 length is 16 residues. V was trimmed by 5 bases and J by 3 bases, leaving 17 bases between them. This chain's CDR3 is CASSVQGVADTGELFF. CDR3 nucleotides: TGCGCCAGCAGTGTTCAGGGAGTAGCCGACACCGGGGAGCTGTTTTTT.

The rearrangement uses TRBV2 and TRBJ1-5; no clear D gene. This CDR3 spans 13 amino acids. V gave up 5 bases and J gave up 3 bases, with 8 bases separating them. Germline V gene data show CDR1 as SNHLY and CDR2 as FYNNEI. The CDR3 loop reads CASSFNYNQPQHF. CDR3 nucleotides: TGTGCCAGCAGTTTTAATTACAATCAGCCCCAGCATTTT.

The genes are TRBV10-3 and TRBJ1-1; the D gene is possibly TRBD1 (5 bases). Germline V lookup: CDR1 ENHRY, CDR2 SYGVKD. This CDR3 has 15 residues. V shed 6 bases and J shed 1 base, with 15 bases lying between them. The DNA of the CDR3 is TGTGCCATCAGCCGTCAAGTCGACAGGAACACTGAAGCTTTCTTT. Its translation is CAISRQVDRNTEAFF.

This chain joins TRBV28 and TRBJ1-2; weak D call: TRBD1 (5 bases). The germline gives CDR1 MDHEN, CDR2 SYDVKM. The CDR3 consists of 14 residues. Trimming took off 5 bases at V and 6 bases at J, with 16 bases between the two ends. CDR3 region: CASSPGGFGDGYTF. CDR3 in DNA: TGTGCCAGCAGTCCCGGGGGATTTGGGGATGGCTACACCTTC.

The chain uses TRBV7-2 and TRBJ2-7, with unresolved D. Germline lookup yields CDR1 SGHTA and CDR2 FQGNSA. Between the trimmed V and J ends, which lost 5 bases and 7 bases, there was a span of 12 bases. This CDR3 has 12 amino acids. The CDR3 is CASSPVKGEQYF. CDR3 bases: TGTGCCAGCAGCCCGGTTAAAGGGGAGCAGTACTTC.

The chain uses TRBV10-3 and TRBJ2-2; D call uncertain. Looked up from germline, CDR1 is ENHRY and CDR2 is SYGVKD. The length of the CDR3 is 13 residues. V shed 2 bases and J shed 6 bases, with 7 bases lying between them. This chain's CDR3 is CAISEEVPGELFF. In DNA form, the CDR3 reads TGTGCCATCAGTGAGGAGGTCCCCGGGGAGCTGTTTTTT.

V and J are TRBV6-1 and TRBJ2-7; D gene uncertain. Germline V lookup: CDR1 MNHNS, CDR2 SASEGT. The CDR3 has 16 residues. V dropped 1 base and J dropped 3 bases, with 16 bases sitting between them. CDR3 sequence reads: CASSEGGAGANYEQYF. The CDR3 DNA reads TGTGCCAGCAGTGAAGGAGGAGCAGGAGCTAACTACGAGCAGTACTTC.

V usage is TRBV6-5 and J usage is TRBJ1-2, with 7 bases lining up with TRBD1. The CDR3 is made up of 16 amino acids. V was clipped by 3 bases and J by 6 bases; unmatched bases: 13. The V gene's germline CDR1 is MNHEY and CDR2 SVGAGI. The CDR3 is CASSYSRTGGSDGYTF. The DNA for the CDR3 is TGTGCCAGCAGTTATTCCCGGACAGGAGGGTCCGATGGCTACACCTTC.

The gene calls are TRBV5-6 and TRBJ2-7; D ambiguous. V lost 0 bases, J lost 3 bases, and 10 bases lay in between. CDR3 size: 14 residues. Germline CDR1 is SGHDT and CDR2 is YYEEEE. In DNA form, the CDR3 reads TGTGCCAGCAGCTTGGTCGAGGATATCTACGAGCAGTACTTC. Amino acid sequence: CASSLVEDIYEQYF.

This chain links TRBV2 with TRBJ1-5, with unresolved D. Germline assignment: CDR1 SNHLY and CDR2 FYNNEI. CDR3 length: 20 residues. V was trimmed by 2 bases and J by 0 bases, leaving 23 bases between them. CDR3 nucleotides: TGTGCCAGCAGTGAAAGACTCCAGGACCCGACTCCCTTTAGCAATCAGCCCCAGCATTTT. Translation: CASSERLQDPTPFSNQPQHF.

CDR3 loop: CASSLVRRMGQGYGYTF. CDR3 DNA: TGTGCCAGCAGCTTAGTTCGGCGAATGGGACAGGGCTATGGCTACACCTTC. This chain joins TRBV7-2 and TRBJ1-2; 9 positions match TRBD1. V shed 1 base and J 4 bases; nucleotides not matched to a gene: 10. The germline CDR1 and CDR2 sequences are SGHTA and FQGNSA. This CDR3 has 17 amino acids.

This chain uses TRBV29-1 with TRBJ1-2; 8 bases fit TRBD1. V dropped 6 bases and J dropped 3; count of bases not matched to a gene: 6. Germline-derived CDR1 and CDR2 are SQVTM and ANQGSEA. The CDR3 totals 13 residues. Here the CDR3 reads CSVAGQEDYGYTF. The CDR3 DNA sequence: TGCAGCGTCGCGGGACAGGAAGACTATGGCTACACCTTC. Variable domain in full (rest from reference TRBV29-1 and TRBJ1-2): SAVISQKPSRDICQRGTSLTIQCQVDSQVTMMFWYRQQPGQSLTLIATANQGSEATYESGFVIDKFPISRPNLTFSTLTVSNMSPEDSSIYLCSVAGQEDYGYTFGSGTRLTVV.

In this sample, this clone turned up once. The gene calls are TRBV28 and TRBJ1-2; D is possibly TRBD1 (5 bases). The CDR3 contains 15 residues. The V end lost 2 bases, the J end lost 7 bases, and 17 bases lay between the germline ends. CDR1 and CDR2 from the germline V gene are MDHEN and SYDVKM. Here the CDR3 DNA reads TGTGCCAGCAGTTTACTCGCGCTCTCCGGGGCTGGCTACACCTTC. Amino acid sequence: CASSLLALSGAGYTF.

The chain has TRBV4-3 and TRBJ2-2, with a tentative D call TRBD1 (6 bases). CDR1 and CDR2 from the germline V gene are LGHNA and YSLEER. Trimming stripped 4 bases from V and 1 base from J, with 13 bases between. The CDR3 totals 16 residues. The CDR3, as DNA: TGCGCCAGCAGCCCCCCGACGGGACAGAACACCGGGGAGCTGTTTTTT. Translating it yields CASSPPTGQNTGELFF.

There are a few counts of this clone. This rearrangement joins TRBV30 to TRBJ1-5; tentatively, D is TRBD1 (5 bases). This CDR3 region has 13 residues. The germline CDR1 and CDR2 sequences are GTSNPN and SVGIG (reference sequence). The V end was cut by 5 bases, the J end by 3 bases, with 11 bases between. The CDR3 DNA reads TGTGCCTGGGGGCGCGGACACAATCAGCCCCAGCATTTT. Protein sequence: CAWGRGHNQPQHF.

This chain links TRBV5-1 with TRBJ2-7; no clear D. Germline V gives CDR1 SGHRS, CDR2 YFSETQ. V dropped 4 bases and J dropped 9 bases, with 11 bases sitting between them. The CDR3 totals 11 residues. The CDR3 is CASSVGLGQYF. The CDR3 coding sequence is TGCGCCAGCAGCGTGGGTCTTGGGCAGTACTTC.

CDR3 residues: CATSRDLGGYQPQHF. In nucleotides, the CDR3 is TGTGCCACCAGCAGAGATTTGGGAGGGTATCAGCCCCAGCATTTT. The chain links TRBV15 to TRBJ1-5; no clear D. The V gene's germline CDR1 is LNHNV and CDR2 YYDKDF (reference sequence). Between the trimmed V and J ends, which lost 0 bases and 5 bases, there was a span of 11 bases. The CDR3 is made up of 15 amino acids.